These 12 T cell receptor beta chains were sequenced from one sample in a study of blood T cell repertoires in COVID-19. Repertoires were generated with immunoSEQ multiplex PCR, while TCRdb's copy carries only in-frame clones and drops some. The data show roughly 260,000 clones, with approximately 81% seen just once and 3.1% held by the top ten. The sequenced sample consisted of peripheral blood. Receptor source: a woman aged 18-30 years with acute or convalescent COVID-19.

This sequence joins TRBV6-6 and TRBJ2-1, with 9 bases lining up with TRBD2. CDR3 length: 15 residues. The junction had 6 bases not matched to a gene; V was cut back by 0 bases and J by 9 bases. The germline gives CDR1 MNHNY, CDR2 SVGAGI (reference sequence). CDR3 DNA: TGTGCCAGCAGTTACTCGGTTAGCGGGGGTTCTGAGCAGTTCTTC. It specifies CASSYSVSGGSEQFF.

J is TRBJ1-3 and V is TRBV12-3 or TRBV12-4; no clear D gene. V lost 6 bases and J lost 3, with 3 bases in between. The CDR3 sequence is 11 residues long. The CDR3 nucleotides read TGTGCCAGCAGACTTGGAAACACCATATATTTT. This translates into CASRLGNTIYF.

The chain recombines TRBV28 with TRBJ2-1; the D gene is possibly TRBD2 (6 bases). Germline CDR1 reads MDHEN; CDR2 reads SYDVKM. The V gene lost 2 bases and the J gene lost 7 bases, with 12 bases spanning the gap. CDR3 size: 14 residues. This chain's CDR3 is CASSLPGRANEQFF. The CDR3 nucleotides read TGTGCCAGCAGTTTACCCGGGAGAGCTAATGAGCAGTTCTTC.

The rearrangement joins TRBV7-8 to TRBJ1-1; D might be TRBD1 (5 bases). Trimming removed 7 bases from V and 4 bases from J, with 13 bases in between. CDR3 size: 13 residues. Germline values: CDR1 SGHVS, CDR2 FQNEAQ. The CDR3 coding sequence is TGTGCCAGCACTCGGGGGGGAACCACTGAAGCTTTCTTT. Protein sequence: CASTRGGTTEAFF.

The CDR3 loop is CASSLVLDTQYF. The CDR3 coding sequence is TGTGCCAGCAGCTTGGTATTAGATACGCAGTATTTT. This chain connects TRBV5-6 to TRBJ2-3; D remains ambiguous. The V end was cut by 0 bases, the J end by 5 bases, with 4 bases between. This CDR3 region has 12 residues. Germline CDR1 is SGHDT and CDR2 is YYEEEE.

This chain connects TRBV9 to TRBJ2-5; 8 bases fit TRBD2. Per germline, CDR1 SGDLS and CDR2 YYNGEE. The CDR3 consists of 17 residues. V lost 0 bases to trimming and J lost 2 bases; unmatched junction nucleotides: 9. In DNA, the CDR3 is TGTGCCAGCAGCGTAGGGGAGAGCGGGAGTTTACAAGAGACCCAGTACTTC. This encodes CASSVGESGSLQETQYF.

This clone was picked up one time. The chain is built from TRBV6-4 and TRBJ2-7; D uncertain. CDR3 length: 16 amino acids. V lost 0 bases and J 4 bases, leaving 16 bases between the germline ends. Germline CDR1 and CDR2: MRHNA and SNTAGT. CDR3 amino acids: CASSDSVANDLYEQYF. Written as DNA, the CDR3 is TGTGCCAGCAGTGACTCCGTAGCTAACGACCTTTACGAGCAGTACTTC.

The V and J genes are TRBV9 and TRBJ2-7; 10 bases map to TRBD1. Unmatched junction bases numbered 4, after V lost 4 bases and J lost 3 bases. The germline CDR1 and CDR2 sequences are SGDLS and YYNGEE. The CDR3 extends over 14 amino acids. CDR3 in amino acids: CASSLGQGDYEQYF. DNA of the CDR3: TGTGCCAGCAGCCTCGGACAGGGGGACTACGAGCAGTACTTC.

This clone was counted once. The chain carries TRBV2 and TRBJ1-2; unclear D gene. CDR1 and CDR2 from the germline V gene are SNHLY and FYNNEI. Between the trimmed V and J ends, which lost 6 bases and 0 bases, there was a span of 14 bases. The CDR3 consists of 15 residues. The CDR3 DNA reads TGTGCCAGCAGCGGTGGTCGAATAGCTAACTATGGCTACACCTTC. Translating gives CASSGGRIANYGYTF.

This clone showed up just a few times. The same CDR3 is also encoded by other DNA sequences in this sample. V and J are TRBV19 and TRBJ2-2, with D unresolved. This CDR3 has 15 amino acids. Between the trimmed V and J ends, which lost 1 base and 0 bases, there was a span of 6 bases. Germline CDR1 and CDR2: LNHDA and SQIVND (reference sequence). CDR3 DNA: TGTGCCAGTAGTATAGTTAGAGCGAACACCGGGGAGCTGTTTTTT. Translating it yields CASSIVRANTGELFF.

V gene TRBV11-2 combines with J gene TRBJ2-1; 9 positions agree with TRBD2. This CDR3 spans 15 amino acids. The germline V gene has CDR1 SGHAT and CDR2 FQNNGV. Losses at the gene ends were 5 bases for V and 6 bases for J; bases not matched to a gene: 8. The CDR3 region has the DNA TGTGCCAGCAGCGAAAGACTAGCGGAGACCAATGAGCAGTTCTTC. Translating gives CASSERLAETNEQFF.

The chain recombines TRBV18 with TRBJ2-2; TRBD1 agrees at 8 bases. Germline lookup yields CDR1 KGHSH and CDR2 LQKENI. V lost 0 bases and J lost 1; bases outside the gene matches: 4. This CDR3 has 17 amino acids. This CDR3 reads CASSPPRTGMNTGELFF. CDR3 nucleotides: TGTGCCAGCTCACCACCTCGGACAGGGATGAACACCGGGGAGCTGTTTTTT.